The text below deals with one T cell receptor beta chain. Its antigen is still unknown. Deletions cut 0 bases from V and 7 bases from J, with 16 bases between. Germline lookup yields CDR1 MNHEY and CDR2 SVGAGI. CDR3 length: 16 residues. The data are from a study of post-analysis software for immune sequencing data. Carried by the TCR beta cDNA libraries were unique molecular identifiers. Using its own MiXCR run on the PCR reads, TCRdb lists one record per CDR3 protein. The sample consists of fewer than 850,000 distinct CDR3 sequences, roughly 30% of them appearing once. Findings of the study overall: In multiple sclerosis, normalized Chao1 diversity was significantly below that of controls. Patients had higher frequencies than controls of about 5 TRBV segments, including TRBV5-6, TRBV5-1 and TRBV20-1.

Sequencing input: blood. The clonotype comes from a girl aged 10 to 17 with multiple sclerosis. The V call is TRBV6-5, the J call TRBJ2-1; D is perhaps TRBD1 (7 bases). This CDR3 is CASSYSRRQGLNEQFF. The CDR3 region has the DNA TGTGCCAGCAGTTACTCGAGACGACAGGGACTTAATGAGCAGTTCTTC.